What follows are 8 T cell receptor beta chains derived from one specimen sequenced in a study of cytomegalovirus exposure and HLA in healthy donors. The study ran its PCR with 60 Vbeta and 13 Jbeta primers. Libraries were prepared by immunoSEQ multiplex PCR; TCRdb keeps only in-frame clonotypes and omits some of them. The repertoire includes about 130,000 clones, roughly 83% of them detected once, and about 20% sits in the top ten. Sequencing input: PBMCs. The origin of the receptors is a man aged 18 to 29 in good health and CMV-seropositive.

Here the CDR3 reads CAWSRMGITGKKLFF. The CDR3 DNA is TGTGCCTGGAGTAGGATGGGCATTACCGGGAAAAAACTGTTTTTT. The chain carries TRBV30 and TRBJ1-4; D unresolved. The ends were cut back, 2 bases at V and 9 bases at J, with 19 bases in the middle. Per germline, CDR1 GTSNPN and CDR2 SVGIG (reference sequence). The CDR3 length is 15 residues. The full variable domain, its missing parts supplied by reference TRBV30 and TRBJ1-4, is SQTIHQWPATLVQPVGSPLSLECTVEGTSNPNLYWYRQAAGRGLQLLFYSVGIGQISSEVPQNLSASRPQDRQFILSSKKLLLSDSGFYLCAWSRMGITGKKLFFGSGTQLSVL.

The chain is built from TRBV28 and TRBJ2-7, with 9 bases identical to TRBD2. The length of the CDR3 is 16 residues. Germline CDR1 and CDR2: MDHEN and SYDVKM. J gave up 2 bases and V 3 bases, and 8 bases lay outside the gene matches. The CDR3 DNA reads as TGTGCCAGCAGTTTTCTGAGCGGGGGGACCCCCTACGAGCAGTACTTC. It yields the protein CASSFLSGGTPYEQYF.

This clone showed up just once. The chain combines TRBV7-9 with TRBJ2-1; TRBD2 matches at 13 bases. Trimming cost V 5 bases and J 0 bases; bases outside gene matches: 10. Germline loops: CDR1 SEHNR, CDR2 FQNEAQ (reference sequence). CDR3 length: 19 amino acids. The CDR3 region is CASSTTRTSGGSSYNEQFF. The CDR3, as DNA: TGTGCCAGCAGCACAACAAGGACTAGCGGGGGTAGCTCCTACAATGAGCAGTTCTTC.

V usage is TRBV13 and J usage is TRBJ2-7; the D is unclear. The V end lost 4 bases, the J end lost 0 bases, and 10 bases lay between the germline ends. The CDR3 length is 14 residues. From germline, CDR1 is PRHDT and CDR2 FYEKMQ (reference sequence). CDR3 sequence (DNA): TGTGCCAGCAGCTCCGAGCTGAGCTCCTACGAGCAGTACTTC. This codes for CASSSELSSYEQYF. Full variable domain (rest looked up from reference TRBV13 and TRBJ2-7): AAGVIQSPRHLIKEKRETATLKCYPIPRHDTVYWYQQGPGQDPQFLISFYEKMQSDKGSIPDRFSAQQFSDYHSELNMSSLELGDSALYFCASSSELSSYEQYFGPGTRLTVT.

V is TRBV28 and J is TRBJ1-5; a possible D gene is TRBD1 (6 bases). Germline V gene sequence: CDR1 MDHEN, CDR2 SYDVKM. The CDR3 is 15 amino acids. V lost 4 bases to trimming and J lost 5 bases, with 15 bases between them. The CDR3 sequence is CASSSASGDHQPQHF. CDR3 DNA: TGTGCCAGCAGTTCCGCTTCAGGGGACCATCAGCCCCAGCATTTT.

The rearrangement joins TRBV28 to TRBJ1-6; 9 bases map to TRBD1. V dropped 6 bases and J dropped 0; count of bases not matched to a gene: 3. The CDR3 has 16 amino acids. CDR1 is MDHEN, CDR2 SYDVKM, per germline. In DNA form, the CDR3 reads TGTGCCAGCAGGGGACAGGGAAGCTCCTATAATTCACCCCTCCACTTT. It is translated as CASRGQGSSYNSPLHF.

In nucleotides, the CDR3 is TGCGCCAGCAGTCTGACAGATACTAATGAAAAACTGTTTTTT. Its translation is CASSLTDTNEKLFF. This chain connects TRBV4-1 to TRBJ1-4; perhaps TRBD1 as D (5 bases). Trimming cost V 6 bases and J 2 bases, with 10 bases left between them. Germline lookup yields CDR1 MGHRA and CDR2 YSYEKL. This CDR3 is 14 amino acids long.

In DNA form, the CDR3 reads TGTGCCAGTAGTATTCGACAGGGAAGGGCCGAGCAGTACTTC. It is translated as CASSIRQGRAEQYF. This chain uses TRBV19 with TRBJ2-7; TRBD1 aligns across 7 bases. CDR1 LNHDA and CDR2 SQIVND come from the germline V gene (reference sequence). This CDR3 is built from 14 residues. V lost 3 bases, J lost 6 bases, and 8 bases stayed unmatched.